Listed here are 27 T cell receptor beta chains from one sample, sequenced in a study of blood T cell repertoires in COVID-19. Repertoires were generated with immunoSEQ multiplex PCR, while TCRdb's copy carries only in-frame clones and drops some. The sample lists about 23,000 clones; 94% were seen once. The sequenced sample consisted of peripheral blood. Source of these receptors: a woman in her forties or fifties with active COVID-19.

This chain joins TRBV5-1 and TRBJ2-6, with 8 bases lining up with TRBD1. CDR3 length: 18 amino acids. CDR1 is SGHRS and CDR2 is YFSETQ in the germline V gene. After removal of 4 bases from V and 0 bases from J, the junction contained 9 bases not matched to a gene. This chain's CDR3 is CASSPRGQAFSGANVLTF. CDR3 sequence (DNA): TGCGCCAGCAGCCCCAGGGGACAGGCCTTCTCTGGGGCCAACGTCCTGACTTTC.

Here the CDR3 reads CASSETGQGVNEQFF. The CDR3 DNA reads TGCGCCAGCAGCGAAACGGGACAGGGGGTCAATGAGCAGTTCTTC. The J gene is TRBJ2-1, the V gene TRBV5-1; the match to TRBD1 covers 11 bases. V was clipped by 4 bases and J by 6 bases; unmatched bases: 6. The CDR3 length is 15 residues. CDR1 is SGHRS and CDR2 is YFSETQ in the germline V gene.

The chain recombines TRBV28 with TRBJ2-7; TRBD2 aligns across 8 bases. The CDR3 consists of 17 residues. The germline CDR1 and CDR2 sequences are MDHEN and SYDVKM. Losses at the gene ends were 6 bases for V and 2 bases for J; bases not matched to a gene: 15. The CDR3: CASSSPGGGTFPYEQYF. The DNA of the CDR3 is TGTGCCAGCAGCTCGCCCGGGGGGGGGACCTTCCCCTACGAGCAGTACTTC.

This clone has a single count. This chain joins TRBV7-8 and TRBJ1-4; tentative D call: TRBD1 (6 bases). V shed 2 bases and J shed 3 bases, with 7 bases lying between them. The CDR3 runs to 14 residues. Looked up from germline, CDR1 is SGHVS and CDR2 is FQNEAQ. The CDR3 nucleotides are TGTGCCAGCAGCTTAACAGGGTCTAATGAAAAACTGTTTTTT. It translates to CASSLTGSNEKLFF.

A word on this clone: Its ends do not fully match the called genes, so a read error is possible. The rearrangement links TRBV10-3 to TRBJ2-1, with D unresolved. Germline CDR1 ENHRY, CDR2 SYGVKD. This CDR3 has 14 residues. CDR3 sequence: CAISESSQAAISVF. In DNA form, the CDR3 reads TGTGCCATCAGTGAGTCGAGCCAGGCCGCTATCTCCGTCTTC.

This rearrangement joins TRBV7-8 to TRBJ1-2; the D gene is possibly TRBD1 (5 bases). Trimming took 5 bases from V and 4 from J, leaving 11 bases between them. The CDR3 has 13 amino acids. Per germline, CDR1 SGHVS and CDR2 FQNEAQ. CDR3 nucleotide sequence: TGTGCCAGCAGCCGCGACAGCGTCTATGGCTACACCTTC. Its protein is CASSRDSVYGYTF. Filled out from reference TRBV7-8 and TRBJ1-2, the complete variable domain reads GAGVSQSPRYKVAKRGQDVALRCDPISGHVSLFWYQQALGQGPEFLTYFQNEAQLDKSGLPSDRFFAERPEGSVSTLKIQRTQQEDSAVYLCASSRDSVYGYTFGSGTRLTVV.

The CDR3 here is CASRLPNEQGPSLHHLYSNQPQHF. The CDR3 bases are TGTGCCAGCAGACTCCCTAATGAACAGGGCCCATCCCTCCATCATCTTTATAGCAATCAGCCCCAGCATTTT. The genes are TRBV28 and TRBJ1-5; D might be TRBD1 (6 bases). Trimming took off 6 bases at V and 0 bases at J, with 39 bases between the two ends. Germline V CDR1 and CDR2: MDHEN, SYDVKM. CDR3 length: 24 amino acids.

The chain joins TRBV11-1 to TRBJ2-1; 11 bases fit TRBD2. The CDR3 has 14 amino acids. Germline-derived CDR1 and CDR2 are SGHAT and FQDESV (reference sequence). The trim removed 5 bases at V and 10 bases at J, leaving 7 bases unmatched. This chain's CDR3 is CASSHSGRAFEQFF. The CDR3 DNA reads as TGTGCCAGCAGCCATAGCGGGAGGGCCTTCGAGCAGTTCTTC.

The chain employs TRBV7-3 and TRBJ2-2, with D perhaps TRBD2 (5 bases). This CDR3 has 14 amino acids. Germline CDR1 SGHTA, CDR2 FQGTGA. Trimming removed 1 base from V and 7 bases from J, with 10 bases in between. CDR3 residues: CASSLMAGSGELFF. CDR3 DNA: TGTGCCAGCAGCTTAATGGCGGGTAGCGGGGAGCTGTTTTTT.

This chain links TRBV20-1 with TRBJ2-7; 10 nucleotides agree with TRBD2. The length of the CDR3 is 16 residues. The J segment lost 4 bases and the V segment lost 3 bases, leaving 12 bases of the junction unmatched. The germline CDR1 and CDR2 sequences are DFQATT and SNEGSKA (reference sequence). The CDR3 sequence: CSASRASGSIGYEQYF. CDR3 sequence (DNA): TGCAGTGCTAGTCGTGCTAGCGGGAGCATAGGTTACGAGCAGTACTTC.

The CDR3 reads CASRPGVGNTIYF. The DNA for the CDR3 is TGCGCCAGTCGACCCGGGGTGGGAAACACCATATATTTT. This rearrangement joins TRBV5-1 to TRBJ1-3; no clear D. Trimming removed 8 bases at V and 4 bases at J, with 13 bases between. The CDR3 consists of 13 residues. From germline, CDR1 is SGHRS and CDR2 YFSETQ.

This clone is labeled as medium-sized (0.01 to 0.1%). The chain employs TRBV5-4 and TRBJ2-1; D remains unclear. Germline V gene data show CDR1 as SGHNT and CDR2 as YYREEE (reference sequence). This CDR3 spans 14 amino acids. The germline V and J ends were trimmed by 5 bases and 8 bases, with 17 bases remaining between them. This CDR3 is CASSVPLLNHEQFF. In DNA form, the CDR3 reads TGTGCCAGCAGTGTCCCACTCCTAAACCATGAGCAGTTCTTC. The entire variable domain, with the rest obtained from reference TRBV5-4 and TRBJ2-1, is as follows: ETGVTQSPTHLIKTRGQQVTLRCSSQSGHNTVSWYQQALGQGPQFIFQYYREEENGRGNFPPRFSGLQFPNYSSELNVNALELDDSALYLCASSVPLLNHEQFFGPGTRLTVL.

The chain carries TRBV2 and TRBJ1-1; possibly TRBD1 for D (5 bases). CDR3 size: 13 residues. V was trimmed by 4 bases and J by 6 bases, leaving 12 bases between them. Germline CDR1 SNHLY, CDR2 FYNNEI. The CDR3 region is CASSGGGAAEAFF. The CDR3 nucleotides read TGTGCCAGCAGTGGGGGGGGAGCCGCTGAAGCTTTCTTT.

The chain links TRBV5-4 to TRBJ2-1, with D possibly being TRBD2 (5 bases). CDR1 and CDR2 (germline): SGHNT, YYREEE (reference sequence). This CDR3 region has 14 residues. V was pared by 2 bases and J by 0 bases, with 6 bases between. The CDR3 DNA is TGTGCCAGCAGCTTAGGGAGCTCCTACAATGAGCAGTTCTTC. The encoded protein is CASSLGSSYNEQFF. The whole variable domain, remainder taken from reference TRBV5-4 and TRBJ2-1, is ETGVTQSPTHLIKTRGQQVTLRCSSQSGHNTVSWYQQALGQGPQFIFQYYREEENGRGNFPPRFSGLQFPNYSSELNVNALELDDSALYLCASSLGSSYNEQFFGPGTRLTVL.

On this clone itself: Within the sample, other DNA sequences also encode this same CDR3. This CDR3 is CASSLAGGGTEAFF. CDR3 in DNA: TGCGCCAGCAGCTTGGCCGGGGGTGGGACTGAAGCTTTCTTT. The rearrangement joins TRBV5-1 to TRBJ1-1, with D possibly being TRBD1 (5 bases). From germline, CDR1 is SGHRS and CDR2 YFSETQ. V was pared by 0 bases and J by 5 bases, with 11 bases between. This CDR3 region has 14 residues.

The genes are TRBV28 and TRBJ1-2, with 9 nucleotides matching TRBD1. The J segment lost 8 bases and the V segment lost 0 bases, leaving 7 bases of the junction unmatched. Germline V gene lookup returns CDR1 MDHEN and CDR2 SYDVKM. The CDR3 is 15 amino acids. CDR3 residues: CASSLWGGQGLGYTF. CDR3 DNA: TGTGCCAGCAGTTTATGGGGGGGACAGGGCTTAGGCTACACCTTC.

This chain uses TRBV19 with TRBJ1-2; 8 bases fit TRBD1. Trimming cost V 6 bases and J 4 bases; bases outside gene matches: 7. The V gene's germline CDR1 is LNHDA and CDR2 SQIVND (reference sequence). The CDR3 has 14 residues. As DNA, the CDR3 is TGTGCCAGTAGCCAGACAGGGGTATCCTATGGCTACACCTTC. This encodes CASSQTGVSYGYTF.

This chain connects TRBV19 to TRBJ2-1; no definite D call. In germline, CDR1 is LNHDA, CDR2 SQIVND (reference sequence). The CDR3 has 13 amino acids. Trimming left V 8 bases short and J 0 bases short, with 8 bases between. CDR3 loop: CASGAASYNEQFF. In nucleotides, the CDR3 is TGTGCCAGTGGTGCGGCCTCCTACAATGAGCAGTTCTTC.

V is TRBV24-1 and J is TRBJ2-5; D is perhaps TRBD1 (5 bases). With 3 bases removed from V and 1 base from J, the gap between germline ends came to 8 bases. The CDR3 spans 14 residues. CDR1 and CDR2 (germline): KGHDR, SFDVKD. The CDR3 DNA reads TGTGCCACCAGTGATCCCGACAGCCAAGAGACCCAGTACTTC. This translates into CATSDPDSQETQYF.

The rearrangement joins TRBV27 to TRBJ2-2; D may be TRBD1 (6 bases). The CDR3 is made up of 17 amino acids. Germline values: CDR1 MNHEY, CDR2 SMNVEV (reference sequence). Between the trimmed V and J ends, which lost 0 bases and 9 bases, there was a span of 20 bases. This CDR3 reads CASSLSMQGHPSRELFF. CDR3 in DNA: TGTGCCAGCAGTTTATCGATGCAGGGACACCCCAGTCGGGAGCTGTTTTTT.

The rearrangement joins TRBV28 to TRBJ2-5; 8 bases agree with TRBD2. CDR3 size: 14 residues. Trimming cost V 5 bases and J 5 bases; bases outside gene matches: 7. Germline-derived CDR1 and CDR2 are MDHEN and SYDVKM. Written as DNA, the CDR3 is TGTGCCAGCAGTCCGAGCGGGAGCGCTGAGACCCAGTACTTC. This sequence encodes CASSPSGSAETQYF.

CDR3 loop: CASSVAARGEQYF. The CDR3, as DNA: TGTGCCAGCAGCGTAGCGGCCCGAGGGGAGCAGTACTTC. J is TRBJ2-7 and V is TRBV9; maybe TRBD2 (5 bases). Germline CDR1 is SGDLS and CDR2 is YYNGEE. The CDR3 length is 13 residues. V gave up 0 bases and J gave up 7 bases, with 11 bases separating them.

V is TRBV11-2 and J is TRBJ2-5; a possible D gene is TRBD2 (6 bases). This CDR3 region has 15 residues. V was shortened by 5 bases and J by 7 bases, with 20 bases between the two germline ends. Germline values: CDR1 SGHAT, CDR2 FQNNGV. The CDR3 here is CASSAGRGTLGTQYF. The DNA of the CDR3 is TGTGCCAGCAGCGCAGGCCGGGGGACCCTAGGGACCCAGTACTTC.

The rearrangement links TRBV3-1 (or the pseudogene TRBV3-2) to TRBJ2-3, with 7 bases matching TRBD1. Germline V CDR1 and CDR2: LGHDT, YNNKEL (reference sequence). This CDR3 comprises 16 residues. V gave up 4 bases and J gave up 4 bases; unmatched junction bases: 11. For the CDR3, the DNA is TGTGCCAGCAGCCCGTACACAGGGGCCGAGGCAGATACGCAGTATTTT. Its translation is CASSPYTGAEADTQYF.

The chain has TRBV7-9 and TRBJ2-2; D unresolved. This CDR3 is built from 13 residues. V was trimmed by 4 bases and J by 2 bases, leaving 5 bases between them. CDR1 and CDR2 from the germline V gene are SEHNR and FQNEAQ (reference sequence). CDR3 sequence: CASSYINTGELFF. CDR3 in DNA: TGTGCCAGCAGCTATATCAACACCGGGGAGCTGTTTTTT. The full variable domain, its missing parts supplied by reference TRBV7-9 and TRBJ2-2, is DTGVSQNPRHKITKRGQNVTFRCDPISEHNRLYWYRQTLGQGPEFLTYFQNEAQLEKSRLLSDRFSAERPKGSFSTLEIQRTEQGDSAMYLCASSYINTGELFFGEGSRLTVL.

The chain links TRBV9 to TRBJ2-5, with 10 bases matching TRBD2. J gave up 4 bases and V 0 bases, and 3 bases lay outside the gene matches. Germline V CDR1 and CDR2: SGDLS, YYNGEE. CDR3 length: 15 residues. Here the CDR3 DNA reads TGTGCCAGCAGCGTAGATAGCGGGGGGAGAGAGACCCAGTACTTC. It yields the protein CASSVDSGGRETQYF.

As DNA, the CDR3 is TGTGCCAGCGGCATACAGGGGATATCCGGGGAGCTGTTTTTT. As protein: CASGIQGISGELFF. The chain has TRBV7-3 and TRBJ2-2; 7 nucleotides align to TRBD1. This CDR3 region has 14 residues. Germline assignment: CDR1 SGHTA and CDR2 FQGTGA. V dropped 8 bases and J dropped 6; count of bases not matched to a gene: 9.